This section outlines one TCR beta chain sequence together with its context. CDR1 is SGHTA and CDR2 is FQGNSA in the germline V gene. Trimming cost V 7 bases and J 4 bases; bases outside gene matches: 18. The CDR3 runs 18 residues. This specimen comes from a study of technical replicates of blood from a few donors. Assay used: immunoSEQ multiplex PCR; TCRdb lists only in-frame clones, some missing. The repertoire holds tens of thousands of clones, with around 94% as singletons. The sample taken for sequencing was T cells isolated from PBMCs. This chain connects TRBV7-2 to TRBJ2-2, with 7 bases matching TRBD2. The sequence derives from a human donor in good health. CDR3 bases: TGTGCCAGCACCCGTCCTGGGGGGAGGGGTCGTAGCACCGGGGAGCTGTTTTTT. Amino acids: CASTRPGGRGRSTGELFF.